The 17 T cell receptor beta chains in this list originate from one sample, sequenced in a study of response to subunit inactivated influenza vaccine. TCRdb reprocessed the RT-PCR reads with MiXCR, giving one entry per CDR3 protein. The sample contains a few hundred thousand distinct CDR3 sequences, around a fifth of which appear only once. Sequenced material: PBMCs from blood, taken less than 22 months after vaccination. The receptor set was obtained from a man aged 50 to 75 who received an inactivated influenza vaccine.

This clonotype has just a few counts. The V and J genes are TRBV28 and TRBJ2-7; perhaps TRBD2 as D (5 bases). V was clipped by 2 bases and J by 4 bases, with 15 bases between them. Germline V lookup: CDR1 MDHEN, CDR2 SYDVKM. CDR3 length: 15 residues. CDR3 sequence reads: CASSLHLPGMYEQYF. CDR3 in DNA: TGTGCCAGCAGTTTACACCTCCCGGGGATGTACGAGCAGTACTTC.

This chain uses TRBV5-4 with TRBJ2-5, with D hard to call. This CDR3 spans 13 amino acids. Per germline, CDR1 SGHNT and CDR2 YYREEE (reference sequence). Between the trimmed V and J ends, which lost 4 bases and 1 base, there was a span of 8 bases. The CDR3 loop reads CASSGPIQETQYF. The CDR3 DNA reads as TGTGCCAGCAGCGGACCGATCCAAGAGACCCAGTACTTC.

This clonotype appeared a few times. The CDR3 region is CASSFRVDEKLFF. The CDR3 DNA reads as TGTGCCAGCAGCTTCCGGGTAGATGAAAAACTGTTTTTT. The chain couples TRBV11-2 to TRBJ1-4; D is unclear. CDR3 length: 13 amino acids. Germline values: CDR1 SGHAT, CDR2 FQNNGV. With 3 bases removed from V and 6 bases from J, the gap between germline ends came to 8 bases.

CDR3 sequence reads: CSATKQTSTDTQYF. CDR3 in DNA: TGCAGTGCCACCAAGCAGACTAGCACAGATACGCAGTATTTT. This chain links TRBV20-1 with TRBJ2-3; the D is unclear. This CDR3 is built from 14 residues. Trimming took off 6 bases at V and 0 bases at J, with 13 bases between the two ends. The germline V gene encodes CDR1 DFQATT and CDR2 SNEGSKA (reference sequence).

The chain uses TRBV20-1 and TRBJ1-3, with D possibly TRBD1 on 5 matching bases. The germline V and J ends were trimmed by 7 bases and 4 bases, with 17 bases remaining between them. This CDR3 has 14 amino acids. The germline V gene encodes CDR1 DFQATT and CDR2 SNEGSKA (reference sequence). The CDR3 DNA reads TGCAGTGTGCCGGGGTGGGGGTACGGAAACACCATATATTTT. The encoded protein is CSVPGWGYGNTIYF.

This clonotype has just a few counts. The chain links TRBV3-1 to TRBJ1-5, with D perhaps matching TRBD1 (6 bases). The V end lost 5 bases, the J end lost 3 bases, and 11 bases lay between the germline ends. The CDR3 is 14 amino acids. Looked up from germline, CDR1 is LGHDT and CDR2 is YNNKEL (reference sequence). The CDR3 nucleotides are TGTGCCAGCAGCTTACAGGGAAACAATCAGCCCCAGCATTTT. Protein product: CASSLQGNNQPQHF. Complete variable domain (other parts from reference TRBV3-1 and TRBJ1-5): DTAVSQTPKYLVTQMGNDKSIKCEQNLGHDTMYWYKQDSKKFLKIMFSYNNKELIINETVPNRFSPKSPDKAHLNLHINSLELGDSAVYFCASSLQGNNQPQHFGDGTRLSIL.

This clonotype appeared a few times. The chain recombines TRBV29-1 with TRBJ2-3; D not certain. Germline V gene data show CDR1 as SQVTM and CDR2 as ANQGSEA. The ends were cut back, 6 bases at V and 0 bases at J, with 1 base in the middle. The CDR3 is made up of 10 amino acids. The CDR3 region is CSVSTDTQYF. In DNA, the CDR3 is TGCAGCGTGAGCACAGATACGCAGTATTTT.

Turning to this clonotype: At one of its ends the junction is not consistent with the germline gene, which may arise from a read error. The chain recombines TRBV5-1 with TRBJ1-6; 8 nucleotides align to TRBD1. There are 14 residues in the CDR3. CDR1 and CDR2 (germline): SGHRS, YFSETQ. The CDR3 spells CASRPGQDNSPLQF. The CDR3 DNA reads TGCGCCAGCAGACCGGGACAGGACAATTCACCCCTCCAATTT.

V usage is TRBV3-1 and J usage is TRBJ2-1; TRBD1 matches 9 bases. V trimming: 5 bases; J trimming: 5 bases; junction bases outside the gene matches: 7. There are 15 residues in the CDR3. Germline lookup yields CDR1 LGHDT and CDR2 YNNKEL (reference sequence). CDR3 bases: TGTGCCAGCAGCAAGCCGGGACAGGGCGACAATGAGCAGTTCTTC. This sequence encodes CASSKPGQGDNEQFF.

The rearrangement uses TRBV4-1 and TRBJ1-6, with D unclear. Per germline, CDR1 MGHRA and CDR2 YSYEKL. The V end was cut by 4 bases, the J end by 4 bases, with 14 bases between. The CDR3 loop spans 16 amino acids. The CDR3 here is CASSRASDGYNSPLHF. The CDR3 DNA follows: TGCGCCAGCAGCCGCGCCTCAGACGGATATAATTCACCCCTCCACTTT.

This rearrangement joins TRBV3-1 to TRBJ2-7; weak D call: TRBD2 (5 bases). V was shortened by 5 bases and J by 1 base, with 9 bases between the two germline ends. Germline V gene lookup returns CDR1 LGHDT and CDR2 YNNKEL (reference sequence). This CDR3 region has 13 residues. CDR3 nucleotides: TGTGCCAGCAGCTCCCGGGAATCCTACGAGCAGTACTTC. Amino acid sequence: CASSSRESYEQYF.

This clonotype has only a few counts. The J gene is TRBJ1-1, the V gene TRBV6-5, with D perhaps TRBD1 (5 bases). There are 14 residues in the CDR3. Germline V gives CDR1 MNHEY, CDR2 SVGAGI. Trimming removed 4 bases at V and 5 bases at J, with 14 bases between. This CDR3 reads CASSFTDSGTEAFF. In DNA, the CDR3 is TGTGCCAGCAGTTTCACAGACAGCGGGACTGAAGCTTTCTTT.

V is TRBV10-1 and J is TRBJ2-3; tentative D call: TRBD2 (5 bases). With 0 bases removed from V and 6 bases from J, the gap between germline ends came to 7 bases. CDR1 and CDR2 (germline): WNHNN, SYGVQD (reference sequence). The CDR3 loop spans 13 amino acids. CDR3 nucleotides: TGCGCCAGCAGTGAGTCGACGGGGGATACGCAGTATTTT. Translation: CASSESTGDTQYF.

This clonotype showed up just a few times. CDR3 residues: CASGRQGADNEQFF. For the CDR3, the DNA is TGCGCCAGCGGAAGACAGGGGGCAGACAATGAGCAGTTCTTC. This chain joins TRBV5-1 and TRBJ2-1; 10 bases agree with TRBD1. The germline gives CDR1 SGHRS, CDR2 YFSETQ. This CDR3 has 14 residues. V gave up 7 bases and J gave up 5 bases; unmatched junction bases: 6.

The J gene is TRBJ2-3, the V gene TRBV12-3 or TRBV12-4, with D possibly being TRBD1 or TRBD2 (5 bases each). V shed 6 bases and J shed 2 bases, with 15 bases lying between them. This CDR3 is 15 amino acids long. Written as DNA, the CDR3 is TGTGCCAGCAGCCCGGGACCGACTAACACAGATACGCAGTATTTT. As protein: CASSPGPTNTDTQYF.

The chain recombines TRBV5-4 with TRBJ1-2; 7 nucleotides line up with TRBD1. The V segment lost 0 bases and the J segment 6 bases; nucleotides outside the gene matches: 5. Germline loops: CDR1 SGHNT, CDR2 YYREEE (reference sequence). The CDR3 runs 14 residues. The CDR3 sequence: CASSLAGRGHGYTF. The DNA of the CDR3 is TGTGCCAGCAGCTTGGCTGGAAGGGGGCATGGCTACACCTTC.

This clonotype was counted only a few times. The chain uses TRBV6-2 or TRBV6-3 and TRBJ2-5; 10 nucleotides agree with TRBD1. The CDR3 is made up of 13 amino acids. V shed 6 bases and J 7 bases; nucleotides not matched to a gene: 5. From germline, CDR1 is MNHEY and CDR2 SVGEGT. The CDR3 protein is CASRTGQGGTQYF. For the CDR3, the DNA is TGTGCCAGCAGAACCGGACAGGGGGGGACCCAGTACTTC.